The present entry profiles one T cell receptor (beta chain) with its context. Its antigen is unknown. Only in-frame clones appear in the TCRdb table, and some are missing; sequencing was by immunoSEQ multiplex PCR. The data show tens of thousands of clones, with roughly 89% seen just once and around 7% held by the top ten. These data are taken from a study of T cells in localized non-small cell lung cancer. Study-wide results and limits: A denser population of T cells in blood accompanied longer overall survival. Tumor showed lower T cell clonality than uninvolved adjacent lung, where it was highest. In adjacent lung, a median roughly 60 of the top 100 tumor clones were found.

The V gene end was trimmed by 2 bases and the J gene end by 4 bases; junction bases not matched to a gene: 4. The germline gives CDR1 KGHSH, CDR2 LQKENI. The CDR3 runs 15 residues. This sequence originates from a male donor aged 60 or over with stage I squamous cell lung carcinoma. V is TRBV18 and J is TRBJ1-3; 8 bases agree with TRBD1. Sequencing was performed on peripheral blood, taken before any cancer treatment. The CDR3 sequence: CASSPRTGSGNTIYF. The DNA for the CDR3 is TGTGCCAGCTCACCAAGGACAGGGTCCGGAAACACCATATATTTT. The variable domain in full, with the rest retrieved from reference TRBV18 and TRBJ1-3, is NAGVMQNPRHLVRRRGQEARLRCSPMKGHSHVYWYRQLPEEGLKFMVYLQKENIIDESGMPKERFSAEFPKEGPSILRIQQVVRGDSAAYFCASSPRTGSGNTIYFGEGSWLTVV.